What follows describes a single T cell receptor (beta chain). As processed by the authors: For nucleated cells, counts were estimated from reference gene primer amplification. Sequenced by immunoSEQ multiplex PCR; TCRdb stores in-frame clones only, minus some. That table gives V, J and clone size, and the DNA gave D and trimming. Of around 150,000 clones detected, around 90% appear once; the ten largest clones hold about 4.2%. These data originate in a study of blood T cell repertoires in COVID-19. Between the trimmed V and J ends, which lost 0 bases and 7 bases, there was a span of 7 bases. From germline, CDR1 is ENHRY and CDR2 SYGVKD. The CDR3 has 13 amino acids.

This chain links TRBV10-3 with TRBJ2-1, with a tentative D call TRBD2 (5 bases). Sequenced: peripheral blood. The receptor's source is a woman between 55 and 75 years old with active or convalescent COVID-19. The CDR3 loop reads CAISESRGNEQFF. CDR3 coding DNA: TGTGCCATCAGTGAGTCAAGAGGGAATGAGCAGTTCTTC.